The TCR beta chain described here comes from a study of T cell changes during pregnancy in multiple sclerosis. Assay used: immunoSEQ multiplex PCR; TCRdb lists only in-frame clones, some missing. The sample has 85,000 to 120,000 clones; just under 95% are singletons. Per the germline V gene, CDR1 is SGHTA and CDR2 is FQGTGA. The CDR3 length is 16 residues. Losses at the gene ends were 4 bases for V and 8 bases for J; bases not matched to a gene: 10. Source: peripheral blood, taken after pregnancy. This TCR was sampled from a female donor with multiple sclerosis, enrolled in a pregnancy study. This rearrangement joins TRBV7-3 to TRBJ1-4; 10 bases line up with TRBD1. The CDR3 is CASSSPSGTGVEKLFF. The CDR3 DNA reads TGTGCCAGCAGCTCGCCATCCGGGACAGGGGTAGAAAAACTGTTTTTT.